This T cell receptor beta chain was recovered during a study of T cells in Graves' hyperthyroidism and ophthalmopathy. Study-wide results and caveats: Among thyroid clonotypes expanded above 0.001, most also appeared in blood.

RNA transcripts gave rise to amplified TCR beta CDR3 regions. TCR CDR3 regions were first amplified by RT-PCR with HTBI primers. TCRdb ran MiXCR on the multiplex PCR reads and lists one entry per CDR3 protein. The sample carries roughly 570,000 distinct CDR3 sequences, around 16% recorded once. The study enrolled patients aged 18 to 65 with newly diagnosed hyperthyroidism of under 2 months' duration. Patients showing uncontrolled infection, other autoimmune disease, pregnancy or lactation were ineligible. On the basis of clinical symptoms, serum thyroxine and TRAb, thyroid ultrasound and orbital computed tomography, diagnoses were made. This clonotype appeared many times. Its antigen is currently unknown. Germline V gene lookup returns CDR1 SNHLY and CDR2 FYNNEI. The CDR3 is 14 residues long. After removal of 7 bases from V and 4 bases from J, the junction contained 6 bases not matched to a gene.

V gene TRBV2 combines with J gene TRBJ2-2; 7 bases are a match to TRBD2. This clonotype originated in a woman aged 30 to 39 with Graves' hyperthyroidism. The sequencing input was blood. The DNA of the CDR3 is TGTGCCAGCAATGAGGGAGGGATCACCGGGGAGCTGTTTTTT. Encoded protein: CASNEGGITGELFF.